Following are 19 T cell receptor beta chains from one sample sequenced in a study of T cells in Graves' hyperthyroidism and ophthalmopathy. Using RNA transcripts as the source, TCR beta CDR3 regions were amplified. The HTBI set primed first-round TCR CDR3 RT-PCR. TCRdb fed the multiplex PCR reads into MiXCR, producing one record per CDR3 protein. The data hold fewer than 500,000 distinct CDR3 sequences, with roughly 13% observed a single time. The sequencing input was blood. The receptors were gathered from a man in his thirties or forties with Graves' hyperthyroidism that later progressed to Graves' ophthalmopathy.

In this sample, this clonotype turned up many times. CDR3 amino acids: CASSLRGWDQPQHF. The DNA for the CDR3 is TGTGCCAGCAGCTTAAGGGGGTGGGATCAGCCCCAGCATTTT. V usage is TRBV11-2 and J usage is TRBJ1-5; tentative D call: TRBD1 (6 bases). The CDR3 loop spans 14 amino acids. CDR1 is SGHAT, CDR2 FQNNGV, per germline. The ends were cut back, 2 bases at V and 5 bases at J, with 10 bases in the middle.

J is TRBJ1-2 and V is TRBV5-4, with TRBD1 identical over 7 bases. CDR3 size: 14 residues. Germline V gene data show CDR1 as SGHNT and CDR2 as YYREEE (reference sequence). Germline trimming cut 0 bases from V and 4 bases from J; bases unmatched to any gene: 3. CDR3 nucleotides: TGTGCCAGCAGCTTGGAGGGGGCGGTCTATGGCTACACCTTC. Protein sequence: CASSLEGAVYGYTF. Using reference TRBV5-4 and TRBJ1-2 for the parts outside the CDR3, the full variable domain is ETGVTQSPTHLIKTRGQQVTLRCSSQSGHNTVSWYQQALGQGPQFIFQYYREEENGRGNFPPRFSGLQFPNYSSELNVNALELDDSALYLCASSLEGAVYGYTFGSGTRLTVV.

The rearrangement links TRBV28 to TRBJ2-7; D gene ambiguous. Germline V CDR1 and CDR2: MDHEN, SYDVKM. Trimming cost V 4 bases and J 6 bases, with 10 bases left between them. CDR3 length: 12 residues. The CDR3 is CASSSRNREQYF. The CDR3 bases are TGTGCCAGCAGTTCCCGAAATCGCGAGCAGTACTTC. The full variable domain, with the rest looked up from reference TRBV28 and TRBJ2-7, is DVKVTQSSRYLVKRTGEKVFLECVQDMDHENMFWYRQDPGLGLRLIYFSYDVKMKEKGDIPEGYSVSREKKERFSLILESASTNQTSMYLCASSSRNREQYFGPGTRLTVT.

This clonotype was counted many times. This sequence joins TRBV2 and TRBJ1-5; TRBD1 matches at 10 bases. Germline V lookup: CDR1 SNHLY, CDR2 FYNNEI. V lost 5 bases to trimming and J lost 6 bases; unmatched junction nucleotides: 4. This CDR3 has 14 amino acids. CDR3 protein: CASSSGQGLQPQHF. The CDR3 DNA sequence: TGTGCCAGCAGTTCGGGACAGGGGCTTCAGCCCCAGCATTTT.

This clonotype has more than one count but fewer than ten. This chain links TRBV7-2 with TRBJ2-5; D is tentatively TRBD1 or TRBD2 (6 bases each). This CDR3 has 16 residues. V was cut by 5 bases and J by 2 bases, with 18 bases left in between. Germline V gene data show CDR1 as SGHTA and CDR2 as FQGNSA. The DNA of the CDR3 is TGTGCCAGCAGCCGGGGGCGGGTTGGACGGCAAGAGACCCAGTACTTC. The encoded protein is CASSRGRVGRQETQYF.

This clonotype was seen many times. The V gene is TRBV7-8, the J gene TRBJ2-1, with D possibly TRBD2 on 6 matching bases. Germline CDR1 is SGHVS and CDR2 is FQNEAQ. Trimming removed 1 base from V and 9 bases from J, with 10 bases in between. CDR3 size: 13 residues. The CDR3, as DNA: TGTGCCAGCAGCTTAGGTAGCGGATCTGAGCAGTTCTTC. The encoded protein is CASSLGSGSEQFF.

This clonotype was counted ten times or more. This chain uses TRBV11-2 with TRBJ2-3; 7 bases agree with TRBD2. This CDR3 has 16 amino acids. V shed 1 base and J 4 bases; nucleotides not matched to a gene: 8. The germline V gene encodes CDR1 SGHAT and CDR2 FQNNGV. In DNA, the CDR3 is TGTGCCAGCAGCTTAGGAGCGGGGCGGTCGGCAGATACGCAGTATTTT. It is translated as CASSLGAGRSADTQYF.

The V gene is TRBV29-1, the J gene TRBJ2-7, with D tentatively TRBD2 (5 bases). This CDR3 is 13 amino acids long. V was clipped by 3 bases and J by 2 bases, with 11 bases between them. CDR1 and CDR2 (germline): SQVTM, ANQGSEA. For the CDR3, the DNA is TGCAGCGTTGAGGTGGCTAGCACCTACGAGCAGTACTTC. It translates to CSVEVASTYEQYF.

Here the CDR3 DNA reads TGTGCCACCAGTGATGTCCGGGACTACCCTCGGGATGAGCAGTTCTTC. Amino acids: CATSDVRDYPRDEQFF. The rearrangement joins TRBV24-1 to TRBJ2-1; TRBD2 matches at 7 bases. J was trimmed by 8 bases and V by 3 bases; bases with no gene match: 12. The CDR3 sequence is 16 residues long. CDR1 is KGHDR, CDR2 SFDVKD, per germline.

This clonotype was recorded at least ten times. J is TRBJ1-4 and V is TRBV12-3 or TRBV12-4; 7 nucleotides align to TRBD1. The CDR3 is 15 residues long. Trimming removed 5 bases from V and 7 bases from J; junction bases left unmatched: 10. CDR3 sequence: CASSNRGGGIEKLFF. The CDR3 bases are TGTGCCAGCAGTAATCGAGGGGGCGGGATTGAAAAACTGTTTTTT.

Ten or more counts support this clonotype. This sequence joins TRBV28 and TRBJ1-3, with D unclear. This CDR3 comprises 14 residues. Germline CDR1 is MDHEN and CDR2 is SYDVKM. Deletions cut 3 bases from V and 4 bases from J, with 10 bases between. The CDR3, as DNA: TGTGCCAGCAGTTTTGAAGGTACCGGAAACACCATATATTTT. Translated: CASSFEGTGNTIYF.

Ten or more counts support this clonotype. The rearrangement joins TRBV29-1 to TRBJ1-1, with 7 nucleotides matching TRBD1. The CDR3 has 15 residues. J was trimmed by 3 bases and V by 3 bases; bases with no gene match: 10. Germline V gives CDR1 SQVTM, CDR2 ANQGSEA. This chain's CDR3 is CSVEIQYRGHTEAFF. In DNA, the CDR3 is TGCAGCGTTGAGATCCAATACAGGGGACACACTGAAGCTTTCTTT.

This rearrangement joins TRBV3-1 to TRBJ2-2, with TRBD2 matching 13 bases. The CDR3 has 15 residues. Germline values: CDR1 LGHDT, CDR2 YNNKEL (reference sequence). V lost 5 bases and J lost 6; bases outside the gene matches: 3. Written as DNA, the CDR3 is TGTGCCAGCAGCTATACTAGCGGGGGGGCCGGGGAGCTGTTTTTT. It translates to CASSYTSGGAGELFF.

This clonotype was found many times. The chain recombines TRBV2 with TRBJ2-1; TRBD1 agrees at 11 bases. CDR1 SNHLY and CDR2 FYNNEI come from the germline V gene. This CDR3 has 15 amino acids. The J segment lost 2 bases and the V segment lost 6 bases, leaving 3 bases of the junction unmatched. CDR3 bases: TGTGCCAGCAGGGACAGGGGGCAGGCCTACAATGAGCAGTTCTTC. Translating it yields CASRDRGQAYNEQFF.

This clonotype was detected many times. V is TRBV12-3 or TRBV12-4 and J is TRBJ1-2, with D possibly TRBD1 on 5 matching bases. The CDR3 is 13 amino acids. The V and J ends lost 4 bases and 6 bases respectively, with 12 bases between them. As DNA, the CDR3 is TGTGCCAGCAGTTCCCGGCGGGGGAATGGCTACACCTTC. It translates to CASSSRRGNGYTF.

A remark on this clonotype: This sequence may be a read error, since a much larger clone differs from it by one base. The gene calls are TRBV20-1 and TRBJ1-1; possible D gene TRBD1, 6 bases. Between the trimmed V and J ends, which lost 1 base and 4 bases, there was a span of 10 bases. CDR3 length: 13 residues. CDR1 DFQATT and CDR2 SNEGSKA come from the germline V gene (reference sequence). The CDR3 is CSARGGGGTEAFF. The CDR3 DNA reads TGCAGTGCTAGAGGTGGAGGGGGCACTGAAGCTTTCTTT.

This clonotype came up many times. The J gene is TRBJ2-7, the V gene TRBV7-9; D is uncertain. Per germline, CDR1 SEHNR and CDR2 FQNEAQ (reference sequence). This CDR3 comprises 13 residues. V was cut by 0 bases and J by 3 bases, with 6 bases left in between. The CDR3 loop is CASSLAHGYEQYF. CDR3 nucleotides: TGTGCCAGCAGCTTAGCGCACGGCTACGAGCAGTACTTC.

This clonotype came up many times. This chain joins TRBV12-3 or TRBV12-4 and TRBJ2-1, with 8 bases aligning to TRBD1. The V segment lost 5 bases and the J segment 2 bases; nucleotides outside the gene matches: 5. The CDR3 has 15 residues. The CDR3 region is CASSPTGVPYNEQFF. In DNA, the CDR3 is TGTGCCAGCAGTCCGACAGGGGTTCCCTACAATGAGCAGTTCTTC.

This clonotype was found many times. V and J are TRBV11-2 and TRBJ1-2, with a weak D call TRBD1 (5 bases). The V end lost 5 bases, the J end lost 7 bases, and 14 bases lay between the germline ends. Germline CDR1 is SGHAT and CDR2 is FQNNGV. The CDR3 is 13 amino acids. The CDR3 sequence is CASSPGGEGGYTF. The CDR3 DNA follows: TGTGCCAGCAGCCCCGGAGGGGAGGGTGGCTACACCTTC.